This T cell receptor beta chain appears in the sequencing data of a study of metastatic and nonmetastatic thyroid tumors. Each patient went into thyroid surgery without having received any treatment. Study processing details: A classifier for distant metastasis in papillary thyroid cancer was constructed using CDR3 differences observed across clinicopathological groups. TCRdb re-analyzed the PCR reads through MiXCR. Clone size and V and J calls follow TCRdb, not the original study. The sample includes around 65,000 clones, around 14% of them seen just once. This TCR was sampled from a male donor with papillary thyroid cancer or a benign thyroid nodule (not recorded which). Some clones in this sample may be carry-over from other donors' samples. What was sequenced was blood.

The CDR3 bases are TGTGCCAGCATCCCGAGGGGACTAGCGGGAGTAGATACGCAGTATTTT. It translates to CASIPRGLAGVDTQYF. The rearrangement joins TRBV7-8 to TRBJ2-3; 14 positions agree with TRBD2. This CDR3 contains 16 residues. V shed 7 bases, J shed 5 bases, and the junction held 8 bases outside the gene matches. In germline, CDR1 is SGHVS, CDR2 FQNEAQ.